This TCR beta chain was sequenced during a study of PD-1 blockade in mismatch repair-deficient tumors. Across the whole study: Patients had around 11 mismatch repair-deficient cancer types and were previously treated and progressing.

The protocol was immunoSEQ multiplex PCR, while the TCRdb copy is restricted to in-frame clones and leaves out a portion. The sample holds 30,000 to 35,000 clones, 65% to 85% seen once. Note on this clone: The antigen remains undetermined.

Study observations and caveats: Tumor-resident clones, often absent from pretreatment blood, expanded after pembrolizumab and then contracted.

Trimming took 5 bases from V and 3 from J, leaving 7 bases between them. The CDR3 is 13 residues long. The germline V gene encodes CDR1 KGHSH and CDR2 LQKENI. Mismatch repair deficiency was confirmed in all patients, by PCR or immunohistochemistry. A few pembrolizumab responders had their TCRs sequenced. This receptor was taken from an adult with mismatch repair-deficient cancer. The sequencing here drew on PBMCs, taken roughly 6 weeks after starting pembrolizumab. The chain recombines TRBV18 with TRBJ2-2; D may be TRBD1 (5 bases). The CDR3 DNA sequence: TGTGCCAGCTCATCCAGGGACACCGGGGAGCTGTTTTTT. This codes for CASSSRDTGELFF.